The text below deals with one TCR beta chain. The antigen is undetermined. This record comes from a study of shared clonotypes between healthy human individuals. V lost 0 bases and J 6 bases, leaving 9 bases between the germline ends. The CDR3 length is 14 residues. Looked up from germline, CDR1 is LNHNV and CDR2 is YYDKDF (reference sequence). Study-level points and caveats: The diversity represented, both genetic and in exposure history, was limited by few donors.

Every donor, a Caucasian adult, lived in Nashville, Tennessee. TCRdb's copy holds only in-frame clones and misses some; the assay was immunoSEQ multiplex PCR. Of roughly 1 million clones listed, approximately 70% were seen once; the top ten hold about 1.5%. This receptor was taken from a man aged 18 to 30 in good health. Material: memory CD4+ T cells sorted from blood. Documented subset: CD45RA-negative fraction. V is TRBV15 and J is TRBJ1-5; perhaps TRBD1 as D (5 bases). The CDR3 region has the DNA TGTGCCACCAGCAGAGACAGGGTGGGTCAGCCCCAGCATTTT. Protein: CATSRDRVGQPQHF.